The 10 T cell receptor beta chains below were found in one sample sequenced in a study of vaccination effects on CD4 cells after COVID-19. Their cognate antigens are unknown. Generated by immunoSEQ multiplex PCR, the TCRdb table keeps only in-frame clones and is missing some. This table holds tens of thousands of clones, around 63% found once. Once cultured for nine to ten days, the cells underwent separation to obtain CD4+ T cells. The sample consisted of CD4+ T cells from PBMCs cultured without peptide, taken before COVID-19 vaccination. Receptors originate from a human donor who received a COVID-19 vaccine.

The genes are TRBV7-9 and TRBJ1-4; D uncertain. With 1 base removed from V and 10 bases from J, the gap between germline ends came to 10 bases. This CDR3 region has 13 residues. The germline V gene encodes CDR1 SEHNR and CDR2 FQNEAQ (reference sequence). CDR3 nucleotides: TGTGCCAGCAGCTTAGATACGGGTGGAAAACTGTTTTTT. This codes for CASSLDTGGKLFF.

The chain uses TRBV6-6 and TRBJ2-1; TRBD1 matches 9 bases. Looked up from germline, CDR1 is MNHNY and CDR2 is SVGAGI (reference sequence). The CDR3 contains 16 residues. V gave up 6 bases and J gave up 5 bases; unmatched junction bases: 11. The CDR3 reads CASRRQGDGNNNEQFF. The DNA for the CDR3 is TGTGCCAGCAGGCGACAGGGGGACGGCAACAACAATGAGCAGTTCTTC.

The chain recombines TRBV6-6 with TRBJ1-5; a possible D gene is TRBD1 (6 bases). Trimming took off 7 bases at V and 2 bases at J, with 15 bases between the two ends. The CDR3 is 15 residues long. Germline loops: CDR1 MNHNY, CDR2 SVGAGI (reference sequence). The CDR3 DNA follows: TGTGCCAGCAACAATTACAGGGCAGGCAATCAGCCCCAGCATTTT. This codes for CASNNYRAGNQPQHF.

The rearrangement joins TRBV6-5 to TRBJ2-7; TRBD1 or TRBD2 may be the D gene (5 bases each). Trimming took 0 bases from V and 2 from J, leaving 11 bases between them. This CDR3 contains 15 residues. The V gene's germline CDR1 is MNHEY and CDR2 SVGAGI. DNA for the CDR3: TGTGCCAGCAGTTACTCGATCGGGACGACCTACGAGCAGTACTTC. It yields the protein CASSYSIGTTYEQYF.

The sample holds one count of this clone. The rearrangement joins TRBV14 to TRBJ2-7; 8 bases match TRBD2. Germline V gene data show CDR1 as SGHDN and CDR2 as FVKESK. The V segment lost 5 bases and the J segment 0 bases; nucleotides outside the gene matches: 6. The CDR3 is 15 amino acids. CDR3 amino acids: CASSSRGGLSYEQYF. CDR3 in DNA: TGTGCCAGCAGCTCCCGGGGGGGACTCTCCTACGAGCAGTACTTC.

CDR3 in DNA: TGTGCCACGGCAGTAGGGGAAGGGGAAAAACTGTTTTTT. Protein: CATAVGEGEKLFF. The rearrangement uses TRBV19 and TRBJ1-4; tentatively, D is TRBD1 (5 bases). With 10 bases removed from V and 8 bases from J, the gap between germline ends came to 17 bases. Germline loops: CDR1 LNHDA, CDR2 SQIVND (reference sequence). The CDR3 totals 13 residues.

This clone was seen more than once but under ten times. V and J are TRBV6-4 and TRBJ2-5, with D possibly TRBD2 on 7 matching bases. V lost 6 bases and J lost 4, with 15 bases in between. This CDR3 comprises 14 residues. CDR1 is MRHNA and CDR2 is SNTAGT in the germline V gene. CDR3 sequence: CASSPEGGLETQYF. Written as DNA, the CDR3 is TGTGCCAGCAGCCCGGAGGGGGGGCTAGAGACCCAGTACTTC.

This sequence joins TRBV5-8 and TRBJ2-7; TRBD1 matches at 8 bases. V dropped 5 bases and J dropped 4; count of bases not matched to a gene: 17. Per germline, CDR1 SGHTS and CDR2 YDEGEE. The CDR3 is made up of 17 amino acids. The CDR3 DNA is TGTGCCAGCAGTCTGGACCTTGGACAGGGATGGGCGTACGAGCAGTACTTC. Amino acid sequence: CASSLDLGQGWAYEQYF.

V is TRBV7-9 and J is TRBJ1-2; no definite D call. V was cut by 0 bases and J by 4 bases, with 9 bases left in between. Germline-derived CDR1 and CDR2 are SEHNR and FQNEAQ (reference sequence). CDR3 length: 14 amino acids. This chain's CDR3 is CASSLAAGSYGYTF. The CDR3 DNA reads as TGTGCCAGCAGCTTAGCTGCGGGATCCTATGGCTACACCTTC.

V usage is TRBV12-3 or TRBV12-4 and J usage is TRBJ1-2; D is perhaps TRBD1 (6 bases). Trimming removed 2 bases at V and 5 bases at J, with 6 bases between. This CDR3 is built from 12 residues. CDR3 residues: CASSLTGYGYTF. The CDR3 DNA reads as TGTGCCAGCAGTTTAACAGGGTATGGCTACACCTTC.